This is a list of T cell receptor beta chains from one sample in a study of blood T cell repertoires in COVID-19. Clones were sequenced by immunoSEQ multiplex PCR, and TCRdb holds only the in-frame ones, with some missing. The top ten hold roughly a tenth of the sample, which has about 330,000 clones, around 86% seen once. The source material was PBMCs or T cells enriched from blood (not recorded which). The receptors shown here come from a woman under 30 who had recovered from COVID-19. Each CDR3 is given with its conserved first and last residue. Fields, in order: J gene, D gene, V gene, clone size, CDR3 DNA, CDR3 protein. D genes are given only for firm matches. Size tells how often a clone was seen (once, few, many) or the class of an expanded clone, and some rows leave it out.

TRBJ2-7,-,TRBV19,-,TGTGCCAGTAGTCCGGTCATGACTTTGGACGAGCAGTACTTC,CASSPVMTLDEQYF
TRBJ1-2,-,TRBV30,-,TGTGCCTGGAGCCCCGGGGGGGACAACCCCAACTATGGCTACACCTTC,CAWSPGGDNPNYGYTF
TRBJ2-2,-,TRBV11-3,once,TGTGCCAGCAGCTTAGATCGGAGGACCGGGGAGCTGTTTTTT,CASSLDRRTGELFF
TRBJ1-2,-,TRBV5-1,-,TGCGCCAGCAGCGTCACGAGTTGGTATGGCTACACCTTC,CASSVTSWYGYTF
TRBJ1-3,TRBD1,TRBV6-5,-,TGTGCCAGCAGTCTCAGGGGGCTTGGAAACACCATATATTTT,CASSLRGLGNTIYF
TRBJ1-2,-,TRBV28,-,TGTGCCAGTCGCCGCGGAGGGAACTATGGCTACACCTTC,CASRRGGNYGYTF
TRBJ2-5,TRBD2,TRBV19,once,TGTGCCAGTAGTACGAGTGGGGGGGCCCAGTACTTC,CASSTSGGAQYF
TRBJ1-1,-,TRBV2,-,TGTGCCAGGGAGAGCGTGGTTAGGAACACTGAAGCTTTCTTT,CARESVVRNTEAFF
TRBJ2-3,TRBD2,TRBV9,-,TGTGCCAGCAGCGTAGTAGCGGGAGGGCCAACAGATACGCAGTATTTT,CASSVVAGGPTDTQYF
TRBJ2-1,TRBD2,TRBV25-1,few,TGTGCCAGCAGTGAATCCCTAGCGGGGGCGTACAATGAGCAGTTCTTC,CASSESLAGAYNEQFF
TRBJ1-1,TRBD1,TRBV5-1,-,TGCGCCAGCAGCTCTGGACAGGCGAACATGAACACTGAAGCTTTCTTT,CASSSGQANMNTEAFF
TRBJ2-5,TRBD1,TRBV5-1,once,TGCGCCAGCAGCTCCGGGACAGTCTTCATTCAGGAGACCCAGTACTTC,CASSSGTVFIQETQYF
TRBJ2-5,-,TRBV9,-,TGTGCCAGCAGCGTAGGGATGGGCAGAGAAGAGACCCAGTACTTC,CASSVGMGREETQYF
TRBJ1-1,-,TRBV6-1,-,TGTGCCAGCAGTGAAGCTGGGGTCCGGGGGGCTTTCTTT,CASSEAGVRGAFF
TRBJ1-3,TRBD1,TRBV5-8,-,TGTGCCAGCAGCTGGGACAGGGGGCCTGGAAACACCATATATTTT,CASSWDRGPGNTIYF
TRBJ2-2,-,TRBV6-5,-,TGTGCCAGCAGTTACACTGGACACCGCACCGGGGAGCTGTTTTTT,CASSYTGHRTGELFF
TRBJ1-2,TRBD1,TRBV5-1,-,TGCGCCAGCAGCGTCACAGGGGAGGTGGGCTATGGCTACACCTTC,CASSVTGEVGYGYTF
TRBJ2-7,-,TRBV28,once,TGTGCCAGCAGTCGTCCCTTTGGAGGGAGGAACTACGAGCAGTACTTC,CASSRPFGGRNYEQYF
TRBJ2-5,-,TRBV5-6,-,TGTGCCAGCAGCCAGGATCCCCAAGAGACCCAGTACTTC,CASSQDPQETQYF
TRBJ2-7,-,TRBV4-1,-,TGCGCCAGCAGCCTGCGAACTAGGGACGAGCAGTACTTC,CASSLRTRDEQYF
TRBJ1-2,-,TRBV3-1/TRBV3-2,-,TGTGCCAGCAGCCAAGATCGGTTTTCCGGGGAGTCTAACTATGGCTACACCTTC,CASSQDRFSGESNYGYTF
TRBJ1-3,TRBD1,TRBV9,once,TGTGCCAGCAGCGCGACAGGGGGATCTGGAAACACCATATATTTT,CASSATGGSGNTIYF
TRBJ1-1,TRBD1,TRBV6-1,-,TGTGCCAGCAGTGCCTCCGACAGGGGGCGATACACTGAAGCTTTCTTT,CASSASDRGRYTEAFF
TRBJ1-1,TRBD1,TRBV28,-,TGTGCCAGCATCTCCGACAGGGGGCTGCCTGAAGCTTTCTTT,CASISDRGLPEAFF
TRBJ2-7,-,TRBV9,-,TGTGCCAGCAGCGCTGATCAGAACTCCTACGAGCAGTACTTC,CASSADQNSYEQYF
TRBJ2-2,-,TRBV7-9,-,TGTGCCAGCAGGCCAGGGGTCGGCGGGGAGCTGTTTTTT,CASRPGVGGELFF
TRBJ2-1,TRBD2,TRBV3-1/TRBV3-2,-,TGTGCCAGCAGCCAAATAGCGGGGGGGCCAGGGCGGCAGTTCTTC,CASSQIAGGPGRQFF
TRBJ1-1,TRBD1,TRBV2,-,TGTGCCAGCAGTGAAGTCTCCGGGACAGGGGTAGCTTTCTTT,CASSEVSGTGVAFF
TRBJ2-7,-,TRBV27,-,TGTGCCAGCAGTTTATACCCTCGGCAGGTTGAGCAGTACTTC,CASSLYPRQVEQYF
TRBJ2-5,-,TRBV7-9,-,TGTGCCAGCAGCTTACGCCCCGGGGGTTGGGAGACCCAGTACTTC,CASSLRPGGWETQYF
TRBJ1-5,TRBD1,TRBV18,-,TGTGCCAGCTCACCCGGGACAGGCAGAGATCAGCCCCAGCATTTT,CASSPGTGRDQPQHF
TRBJ1-2,TRBD1,TRBV4-1,-,TGCGCCAGCAGCCAAGAGGGGACAGGGGGTAACTATGGCTACACCTTC,CASSQEGTGGNYGYTF
TRBJ1-2,TRBD1,TRBV6-4,few,TGTGCCAGCAGTGCTGCAGGGGGCAAGTCTGGCTACACCTTC,CASSAAGGKSGYTF
TRBJ1-6,-,TRBV4-1,-,TGCGCCAGCAGCCCCACGGAGCTTGGCGGTTCACCCCTCCACTTT,CASSPTELGGSPLHF
TRBJ1-2,-,TRBV19,-,TGTGCCAGTAGTATTCTTTCCAGGTCCTATGGCTACACCTTC,CASSILSRSYGYTF
TRBJ1-6,-,TRBV1,-,TGCACCAGCAGCCGTCTCCGACAGGGTAGGAACGGTAATTCACCCCTCCACTTT,CTSSRLRQGRNGNSPLHF
TRBJ1-3,-,TRBV7-6,-,TGTGCCAGCAGCCCGGGGGGCATTGGAGTCTCTGGAAACACCATATATTTT,CASSPGGIGVSGNTIYF
TRBJ1-2,-,TRBV10-2,once,TGCGCCAGCAGTGACGGGGGAAGAGGGACCTTC,CASSDGGRGTF
TRBJ2-7,TRBD1,TRBV19,-,TGTGCCAGTAGTATAGGAACCGGGACAGGATCCTACGAGCAGTACTTC,CASSIGTGTGSYEQYF
TRBJ2-2,TRBD1,TRBV5-1,-,TGCGCCAGCAGCTTGCTGGGACAGGGATCCGGGGAGCTGTTTTTT,CASSLLGQGSGELFF
TRBJ2-1,TRBD1,TRBV10-3,-,TGTGCCATCAGTGCTGAATTGGGACAGTTAAGCAATGAGCAGTTCTTC,CAISAELGQLSNEQFF
TRBJ2-2,TRBD1,TRBV10-2,-,TGCGCCAGCAGTGAGGGGACAGAGAACACCGGGGAGCTGTTTTTT,CASSEGTENTGELFF